The present entry profiles one T cell receptor (beta chain) with its context. Antigen unknown. The data were taken from a study of T cell responses to AZD1222 COVID-19 vaccine. Whole-study findings and limits: Vaccine-related CD4 TCRs covered spike, predominating at 160-218 and 743-854. Scientists sampled the repertoires only once the peak T cell response had passed. Donors were largely white British and mainly female; clonal diversity was possibly underestimated.

Measured with immunoSEQ multiplex PCR; TCRdb has only the in-frame clones, and not every one. Of over 85,000 clones listed, roughly 92% are singletons. The CDR3 is made up of 14 amino acids. From germline, CDR1 is SNHLY and CDR2 FYNNEI. V shed 5 bases and J 2 bases; nucleotides not matched to a gene: 2. The study pooled second doses at about 4 or about 12 weeks. The chain employs TRBV2 and TRBJ2-5; 10 bases line up with TRBD2. The source was peripheral blood, collected 28 days after the second AZD1222 dose. This TCR was sampled from an adult who received the AZD1222 COVID-19 vaccine. The CDR3: CASSRTSGQETQYF. The CDR3 DNA reads as TGTGCCAGCAGTAGGACTAGCGGACAAGAGACCCAGTACTTC.